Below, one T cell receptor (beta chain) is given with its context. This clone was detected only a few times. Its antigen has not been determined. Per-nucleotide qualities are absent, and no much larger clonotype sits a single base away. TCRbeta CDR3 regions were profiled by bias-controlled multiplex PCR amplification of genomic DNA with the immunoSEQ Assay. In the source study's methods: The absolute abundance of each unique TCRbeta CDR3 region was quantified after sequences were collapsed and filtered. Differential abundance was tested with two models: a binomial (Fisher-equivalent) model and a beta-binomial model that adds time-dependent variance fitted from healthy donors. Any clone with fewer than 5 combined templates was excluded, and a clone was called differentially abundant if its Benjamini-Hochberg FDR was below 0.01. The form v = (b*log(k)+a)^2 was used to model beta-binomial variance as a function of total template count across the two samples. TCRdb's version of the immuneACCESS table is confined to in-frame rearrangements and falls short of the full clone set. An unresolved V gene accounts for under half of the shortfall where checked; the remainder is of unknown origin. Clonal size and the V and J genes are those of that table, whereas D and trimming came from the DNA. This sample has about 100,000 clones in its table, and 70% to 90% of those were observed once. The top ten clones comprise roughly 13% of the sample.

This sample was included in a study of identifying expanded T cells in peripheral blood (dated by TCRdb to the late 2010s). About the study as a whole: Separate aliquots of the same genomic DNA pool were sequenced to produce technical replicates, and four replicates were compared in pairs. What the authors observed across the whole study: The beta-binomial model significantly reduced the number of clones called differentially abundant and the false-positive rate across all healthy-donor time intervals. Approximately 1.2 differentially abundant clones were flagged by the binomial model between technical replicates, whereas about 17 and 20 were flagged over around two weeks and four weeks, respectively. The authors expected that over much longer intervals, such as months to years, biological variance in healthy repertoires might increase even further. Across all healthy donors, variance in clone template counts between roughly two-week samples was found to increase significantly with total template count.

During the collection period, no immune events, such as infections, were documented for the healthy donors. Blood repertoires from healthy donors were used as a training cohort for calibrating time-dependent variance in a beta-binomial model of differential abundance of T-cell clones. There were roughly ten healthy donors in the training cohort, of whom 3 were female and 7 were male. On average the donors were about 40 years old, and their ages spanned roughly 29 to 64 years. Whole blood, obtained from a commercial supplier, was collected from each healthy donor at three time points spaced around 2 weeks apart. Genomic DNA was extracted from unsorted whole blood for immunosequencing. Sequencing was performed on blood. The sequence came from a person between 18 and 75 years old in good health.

The nucleotide sequence is given as TGCGCCAGCAGCTTGGATTCCGCAGCTAATGAAAAACTGTTTTTT. The encoded protein is CASSLDSAANEKLFF. Recombination linked TRBV5-1 to TRBJ1-4; the D segment cannot be called with confidence. V is reduced by 0 bases and J by 3 bases, leaving a spacing of 9 bases between them. Its CDR3 holds 15 amino acids, cysteine through phenylalanine. The CDR3 DNA has 45 bases and is translated from base 1. The CDR1 and CDR2 encoded by the germline V gene are SGHRS and YFSETQ.